The 24 T cell receptor beta chains presented below share a single source sample, sequenced in a study of cytomegalovirus exposure and HLA in healthy donors. A multiplex PCR was run with 60 Vbeta primers and 13 Jbeta primers. Generated by immunoSEQ multiplex PCR, the TCRdb table keeps only in-frame clones and is missing some. The table shows about 180,000 clones, with around 78% occurring only once. Sequencing was carried out using PBMCs. The receptors originated from a man aged 18 to 29 in good health and CMV-seronegative.

The chain is built from TRBV6-1 and TRBJ1-4, with D possibly matching TRBD1 (6 bases). The ends were cut back, 5 bases at V and 8 bases at J, with 18 bases in the middle. This CDR3 spans 15 amino acids. Germline CDR1 is MNHNS and CDR2 is SASEGT. CDR3: CASSLRTAGIEKLFF. As DNA, the CDR3 is TGTGCCAGCAGTCTTCGGACAGCAGGGATCGAAAAACTGTTTTTT.

The sample holds a few counts of this clone. The chain recombines TRBV7-9 with TRBJ2-5; TRBD1 is a possible D gene (6 bases). The CDR3 covers 14 residues. Deletions cut 6 bases from V and 4 bases from J, with 15 bases between. CDR1 SEHNR and CDR2 FQNEAQ come from the germline V gene (reference sequence). DNA for the CDR3: TGTGCCAGCAGACTACCACAGGGATCAGAGACCCAGTACTTC. Encoded protein: CASRLPQGSETQYF.

J is TRBJ1-4 and V is TRBV5-1; 7 bases fit TRBD1. The CDR3 runs 21 residues. After removal of 0 bases from V and 1 base from J, the junction contained 18 bases not matched to a gene. Germline V gene sequence: CDR1 SGHRS, CDR2 YFSETQ. The CDR3 sequence: CASSLGYWGRGGRGTNEKLFF. CDR3 nucleotides: TGCGCCAGCAGCTTGGGGTATTGGGGACGAGGGGGCAGAGGAACTAATGAAAAACTGTTTTTT.

The chain uses TRBV5-5 and TRBJ1-1, with 7 positions matching TRBD1. Germline CDR1 SGHKS, CDR2 YYEKEE (reference sequence). This CDR3 is built from 16 residues. V dropped 4 bases and J dropped 3; count of bases not matched to a gene: 12. CDR3: CASSPGDRRGDTEAFF. The CDR3, as DNA: TGTGCCAGCAGCCCGGGGGACAGACGAGGGGACACTGAAGCTTTCTTT.

The V gene is TRBV5-4, the J gene TRBJ1-1; 7 bases are a match to TRBD1. V lost 2 bases to trimming and J lost 0 bases; unmatched junction nucleotides: 10. The CDR3 has 17 amino acids. Germline loops: CDR1 SGHNT, CDR2 YYREEE (reference sequence). The CDR3 DNA reads TGTGCCAGCAGCTTCCACAGGGGTACCCGCATGAACACTGAAGCTTTCTTT. Protein: CASSFHRGTRMNTEAFF.

V gene TRBV27 combines with J gene TRBJ2-3; 14 nucleotides agree with TRBD2. Germline V lookup: CDR1 MNHEY, CDR2 SMNVEV (reference sequence). V shed 2 bases, J shed 5 bases, and the junction held 0 bases outside the gene matches. The CDR3 is 15 amino acids. CDR3 sequence (DNA): TGTGCCAGCAGTTTAGGGACTAGCGGGAGAGATACGCAGTATTTT. Translation gives CASSLGTSGRDTQYF.

The V call is TRBV10-3, the J call TRBJ2-3; 12 bases match TRBD2. V lost 4 bases and J lost 2; bases outside the gene matches: 7. Per the germline V gene, CDR1 is ENHRY and CDR2 is SYGVKD. The CDR3 is 17 residues long. The chain's CDR3 is CAISVLAGGLNTDTQYF. The CDR3 nucleotides read TGTGCCATCAGTGTACTAGCGGGGGGACTAAACACAGATACGCAGTATTTT.

The chain is built from TRBV7-9 and TRBJ2-1; 7 nucleotides line up with TRBD1. J lost 7 bases, V lost 1 base, and 7 bases had no gene match. The CDR3 has 15 amino acids. The germline V gene has CDR1 SEHNR and CDR2 FQNEAQ (reference sequence). The CDR3 sequence is CASSLGRQGKNEQFF. The CDR3 DNA follows: TGTGCCAGCAGCTTAGGAAGACAGGGTAAAAATGAGCAGTTCTTC.

The chain is built from TRBV11-2 and TRBJ2-5; 11 bases fit TRBD2. J was trimmed by 4 bases and V by 5 bases; bases with no gene match: 3. CDR1 is SGHAT and CDR2 is FQNNGV in the germline V gene. This CDR3 comprises 14 residues. CDR3 sequence reads: CASSPGLAGETQYF. The CDR3 region has the DNA TGTGCCAGCAGCCCCGGACTAGCGGGAGAGACCCAGTACTTC.

V gene TRBV28 combines with J gene TRBJ2-1; maybe TRBD2 (6 bases). With 3 bases removed from V and 3 bases from J, the gap between germline ends came to 12 bases. In germline, CDR1 is MDHEN, CDR2 SYDVKM. The CDR3 has 15 residues. CDR3 protein: CASSLEGEGYNEQFF. The CDR3 coding sequence is TGTGCCAGCAGTTTGGAGGGAGAGGGCTACAATGAGCAGTTCTTC.

The chain is built from TRBV28 and TRBJ1-2, with 7 nucleotides matching TRBD1. CDR1 is MDHEN, CDR2 SYDVKM, per germline. This CDR3 is 16 amino acids long. V lost 3 bases, J lost 8 bases, and 15 bases stayed unmatched. CDR3 in DNA: TGTGCCAGCAGTTTCGCCTTCAGGGGGATGGATGTCGGCTACACCTTC. Protein sequence: CASSFAFRGMDVGYTF.

Only a few counts were recorded for this clone. CDR3 coding DNA: TGTGCCAGCAGCCAAACTAGCGGGGAACGCACAGATACGCAGTATTTT. This gives the protein CASSQTSGERTDTQYF. V gene TRBV4-2 combines with J gene TRBJ2-3; 10 bases align to TRBD2. Trimming took 2 bases from V and 1 from J; bases not matched to a gene: 3. Germline CDR1 and CDR2: LGHNA and YNFKEQ. This CDR3 region has 16 residues.

This chain links TRBV6-1 with TRBJ1-1, with TRBD1 matching 11 bases. Trimming at V came to 4 bases and at J to 7 bases, leaving 5 bases not matched to a gene. Germline V gene lookup returns CDR1 MNHNS and CDR2 SASEGT. The CDR3 contains 14 residues. In DNA, the CDR3 is TGTGCCAGCAGTGCCGGACAGGGGGCGGGTGAAGCTTTCTTT. This encodes CASSAGQGAGEAFF.

The rearrangement joins TRBV5-1 to TRBJ2-3; 7 nucleotides agree with TRBD1. CDR1 is SGHRS and CDR2 is YFSETQ in the germline V gene. The length of the CDR3 is 14 residues. The V gene end was trimmed by 3 bases and the J gene end by 0 bases; junction bases not matched to a gene: 1. CDR3: CASSWDSSTDTQYF. CDR3 DNA: TGCGCCAGCAGCTGGGACAGCAGCACAGATACGCAGTATTTT.

The DNA of the CDR3 is TGTGCCAGCAGCTTAGGAGGGATAGCTAACTATGGCTACACCTTC. Amino acid sequence: CASSLGGIANYGYTF. The genes are TRBV7-8 and TRBJ1-2; D remains unclear. V was trimmed by 1 base and J by 0 bases, leaving 9 bases between them. Germline loops: CDR1 SGHVS, CDR2 FQNEAQ. The CDR3 spans 15 residues.

This clone occurred once. The chain recombines TRBV28 with TRBJ1-5; TRBD1 is a possible D gene (6 bases). The V end was cut by 6 bases, the J end by 6 bases, with 15 bases between. Germline assignment: CDR1 MDHEN and CDR2 SYDVKM. The CDR3 length is 14 residues. The CDR3 loop reads CASSTRGIGQPQHF. The CDR3 bases are TGTGCCAGCAGCACTAGGGGGATTGGTCAGCCCCAGCATTTT.

The chain recombines TRBV4-2 with TRBJ2-7; TRBD2 is a possible D gene (6 bases). In germline, CDR1 is LGHNA, CDR2 YNFKEQ. V was pared by 2 bases and J by 0 bases, with 11 bases between. This CDR3 is 15 amino acids long. The chain's CDR3 is CASSQTRRGSYEQYF. The CDR3 nucleotides read TGTGCCAGCAGCCAAACTCGGCGGGGCTCCTACGAGCAGTACTTC.

The CDR3 nucleotides are TGTGCCAGCAGTGGAGCTAGCGGAAAATTGGCAGATACGCAGTATTTT. Translation gives CASSGASGKLADTQYF. V and J are TRBV6-1 and TRBJ2-3; 7 bases fit TRBD2. This CDR3 spans 16 amino acids. Losses at the gene ends were 4 bases for V and 4 bases for J; bases not matched to a gene: 11. Germline V lookup: CDR1 MNHNS, CDR2 SASEGT.

A word on this clone: A junction boundary mismatches the germline segment, possibly from a read error. The rearrangement uses TRBV7-7 and TRBJ2-5; 13 bases are a match to TRBD2. Germline V CDR1 and CDR2: SSHAT, FNYEAQ (reference sequence). There are 15 residues in the CDR3. The CDR3 reads CASSSGTSGEETQYF. CDR3 nucleotide sequence: TGTGCTAGCAGCTCCGGGACTAGCGGGGAAGAGACCCAGTACTTC.

The genes are TRBV7-9 and TRBJ1-4, with D maybe TRBD1 (5 bases). CDR1 and CDR2 from the germline V gene are SEHNR and FQNEAQ (reference sequence). The CDR3 length is 15 residues. Trimming pared 3 bases from V and 5 bases from J, leaving 13 bases between. The CDR3 sequence: CASSFLLGANEKLFF. CDR3 DNA sequence: TGTGCCAGCAGCTTCCTTTTAGGGGCAAATGAAAAACTGTTTTTT. Using reference TRBV7-9 and TRBJ1-4 for the parts outside the CDR3, the full variable domain is DTGVSQNPRHKITKRGQNVTFRCDPISEHNRLYWYRQTLGQGPEFLTYFQNEAQLEKSRLLSDRFSAERPKGSFSTLEIQRTEQGDSAMYLCASSFLLGANEKLFFGSGTQLSVL.

The V call is TRBV5-4, the J call TRBJ2-3; TRBD1 matches 7 bases. The CDR3 contains 15 residues. J lost 6 bases, V lost 3 bases, and 10 bases had no gene match. The V gene's germline CDR1 is SGHNT and CDR2 YYREEE (reference sequence). CDR3 in amino acids: CASSSPGQLLDTQYF. The CDR3 coding sequence is TGTGCCAGCAGCTCCCCGGGACAGCTTTTGGATACGCAGTATTTT.

The chain uses TRBV27 and TRBJ1-5, with a possible D match to TRBD1 (6 bases). The CDR3 length is 13 residues. Trimming left V 8 bases short and J 7 bases short, with 15 bases between. Germline CDR1 is MNHEY and CDR2 is SMNVEV (reference sequence). This CDR3 is CASGHGGGQPQHF. The DNA for the CDR3 is TGTGCCAGCGGCCATGGGGGGGGCCAGCCCCAGCATTTT.

The chain links TRBV7-9 to TRBJ2-1, with TRBD2 matching 10 bases. Trimming cost V 2 bases and J 10 bases; bases outside gene matches: 5. The CDR3 contains 14 residues. Germline-derived CDR1 and CDR2 are SEHNR and FQNEAQ (reference sequence). The CDR3 DNA reads as TGTGCCAGCAGCTTAATTCTAGCGGGAGAAGAGCAGTTCTTC. As protein: CASSLILAGEEQFF.

This clone occurred a few times. J is TRBJ2-2 and V is TRBV5-1; D is possibly TRBD2 (6 bases). The CDR3 extends over 15 amino acids. In germline, CDR1 is SGHRS, CDR2 YFSETQ. V lost 1 base to trimming and J lost 1 base, with 8 bases between them. The chain's CDR3 is CASSLPSENTGELFF. DNA of the CDR3: TGCGCCAGCAGCTTGCCTAGCGAGAACACCGGGGAGCTGTTTTTT. Full variable domain (outside the CDR3, taken from reference TRBV5-1 and TRBJ2-2): KAGVTQTPRYLIKTRGQQVTLSCSPISGHRSVSWYQQTPGQGLQFLFEYFSETQRNKGNFPGRFSGRQFSNSRSEMNVSTLELGDSALYLCASSLPSENTGELFFGEGSRLTVL.